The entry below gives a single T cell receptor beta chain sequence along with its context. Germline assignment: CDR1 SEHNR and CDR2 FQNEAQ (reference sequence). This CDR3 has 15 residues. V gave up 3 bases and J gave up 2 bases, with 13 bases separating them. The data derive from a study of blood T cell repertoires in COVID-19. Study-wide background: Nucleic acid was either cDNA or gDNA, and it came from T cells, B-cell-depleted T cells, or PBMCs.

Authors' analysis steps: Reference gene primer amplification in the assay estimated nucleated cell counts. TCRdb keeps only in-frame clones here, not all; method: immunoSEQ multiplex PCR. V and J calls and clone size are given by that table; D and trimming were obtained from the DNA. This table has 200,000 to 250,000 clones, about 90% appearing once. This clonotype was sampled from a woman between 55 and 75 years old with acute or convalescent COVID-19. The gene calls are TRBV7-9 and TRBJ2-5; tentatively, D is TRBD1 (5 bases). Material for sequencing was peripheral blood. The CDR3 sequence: CASSFWTPQQETQYF. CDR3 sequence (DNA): TGTGCCAGCAGCTTTTGGACACCACAACAAGAGACCCAGTACTTC.